This entry lists 3 T cell receptor beta chains sequenced from one sample in a study of OX40 agonist ivuxolimab in advanced cancers. The library relied on the immunoSEQ multiplex PCR assay. The clones in this table, taken by TCRdb from immuneACCESS, are in-frame only. Not every clone is retained; where verified, under half of the shortfall comes from an unresolved V gene, and the cause of the rest is unknown. Present in this sample are about 68,000 clones, approximately 80% of which were seen just once. The ten largest clones capture 1.5% to 2% of the sample. Here the sequenced sample was CD4+ or CD8+ T cells sorted from blood, taken in a trial of the OX40 agonist ivuxolimab. The receptors here all came from an adult with an advanced solid tumor such as melanoma, head and neck, liver or kidney cancer.

The chain couples TRBV4-3 to TRBJ2-2, with D uncertain. The V and J ends lost 4 bases and 1 base respectively, with 10 bases between them. Germline V gene lookup returns CDR1 LGHNA and CDR2 YSLEER. The CDR3 loop spans 15 amino acids. CDR3 coding DNA: TGCGCCAGCAGCCCCTCTCCACTGAACACCGGGGAGCTGTTTTTT. It is translated as CASSPSPLNTGELFF.

The rearrangement joins TRBV19 to TRBJ2-5, with 8 bases identical to TRBD2. Unmatched junction bases numbered 8, after V lost 7 bases and J lost 1 base. The germline gives CDR1 LNHDA, CDR2 SQIVND (reference sequence). The CDR3 runs 15 residues. The CDR3 DNA sequence: TGTGCCAGTACCCCAACCGGGACTAGCCAAGAGACCCAGTACTTC. This translates into CASTPTGTSQETQYF.

The chain combines TRBV29-1 with TRBJ2-7; 8 bases are shared with TRBD2. Trimming took 8 bases from V and 3 from J; bases not matched to a gene: 12. Germline lookup yields CDR1 SQVTM and CDR2 ANQGSEA. This CDR3 has 14 amino acids. The CDR3, as DNA: TGCAGCTCTTCCCCCGGGGGGGGTGTCTACGAGCAGTACTTC. Its translation is CSSSPGGGVYEQYF.